Listed here are 25 T cell receptor beta chains from one sample, sequenced in a study of Ad26.COV2.S vaccination and SARS-CoV-2 variants. The treatment denotes: some 20 received Ad26.COV2.S at low or high dose, single or two shots; roughly five received placebo; per-sample allocation not given. The samples were gathered on day 63 after the first injection of vaccine or placebo. TCRdb's table, derived via immunoSEQ multiplex PCR, lists solely in-frame clones and lacks some. The sample records approximately 300,000 clones, about 82% being singletons. The specimen comprised peripheral blood, sampled in a trial of Ad26.COV2.S vaccine versus placebo. The receptors stem from a person aged 18-65 years who received the Ad26.COV2.S COVID-19 vaccine or a placebo.

The chain uses TRBV7-2 and TRBJ1-5; D might be TRBD1 (5 bases). Trimming removed 2 bases from V and 5 bases from J, with 16 bases in between. The CDR3 totals 16 residues. Germline CDR1 SGHTA, CDR2 FQGNSA. The CDR3 spells CASSLMVLQGDQPQHF. CDR3 sequence (DNA): TGTGCCAGCAGCTTAATGGTTCTGCAGGGCGATCAGCCCCAGCATTTT.

This clone came up a few times. The V gene is TRBV2, the J gene TRBJ1-5; D might be TRBD1 (5 bases). The germline V and J ends were trimmed by 3 bases and 3 bases, with 12 bases remaining between them. Germline CDR1 SNHLY, CDR2 FYNNEI. There are 15 residues in the CDR3. CDR3 sequence: CASSDLPGLNQPQHF. The CDR3 region has the DNA TGTGCCAGCAGTGACCTTCCAGGGCTCAATCAGCCCCAGCATTTT.

The chain couples TRBV5-4 to TRBJ1-2; 10 nucleotides agree with TRBD1. From germline, CDR1 is SGHNT and CDR2 YYREEE (reference sequence). The CDR3 totals 14 residues. V lost 3 bases, J lost 7 bases, and 6 bases stayed unmatched. The CDR3 DNA sequence: TGTGCCAGCAGCTCAGGGGACAGGGGAATTGGCTACACCTTC. Its protein is CASSSGDRGIGYTF.

This sequence joins TRBV6-2 or TRBV6-3 and TRBJ2-7; 9 bases are a match to TRBD1. Germline trimming cut 4 bases from V and 4 bases from J; bases unmatched to any gene: 8. The CDR3 spans 15 residues. The germline V gene encodes CDR1 MNHEY and CDR2 SVGEGT. The CDR3 coding sequence is TGTGCCAGCAGTTCCGCCGGGACAGGGAGGTACGAGCAGTACTTC. This codes for CASSSAGTGRYEQYF.

This rearrangement joins TRBV18 to TRBJ1-1, with 8 bases aligning to TRBD1. Germline assignment: CDR1 KGHSH and CDR2 LQKENI. This CDR3 spans 17 amino acids. Germline trimming cut 1 base from V and 0 bases from J; bases unmatched to any gene: 7. In nucleotides, the CDR3 is TGTGCCAGCTCACCACTTGGACAGGGAGATGTGAACACTGAAGCTTTCTTT. This translates into CASSPLGQGDVNTEAFF. The full variable domain, in which reference TRBV18 and TRBJ1-1 provide the parts outside the CDR3, is NAGVMQNPRHLVRRRGQEARLRCSPMKGHSHVYWYRQLPEEGLKFMVYLQKENIIDESGMPKERFSAEFPKEGPSILRIQQVVRGDSAAYFCASSPLGQGDVNTEAFFGQGTRLTVV.

This chain links TRBV2 with TRBJ2-1; 8 positions agree with TRBD1. The V and J ends lost 4 bases and 4 bases, in that order; junction bases with no gene match: 3. This CDR3 is 14 amino acids long. Germline CDR1 SNHLY, CDR2 FYNNEI. The DNA for the CDR3 is TGTGCCAGCAGTGCGACAGGGGCGTACAATGAGCAGTTCTTC. Translation: CASSATGAYNEQFF.

The gene calls are TRBV7-2 and TRBJ2-7; 8 bases map to TRBD2. Germline V gene data show CDR1 as SGHTA and CDR2 as FQGNSA. This CDR3 region has 17 residues. V shed 1 base and J 3 bases; nucleotides not matched to a gene: 11. The CDR3 sequence is CASSLGFKAGVFYEQYF. Here the CDR3 DNA reads TGTGCCAGCAGCTTAGGATTTAAAGCGGGGGTTTTCTACGAGCAGTACTTC.

In nucleotides, the CDR3 is TGTGCCAGCAGCTTGCAGGGGGCGGACACCGGGGAGCTGTTTTTT. It specifies CASSLQGADTGELFF. The V and J genes are TRBV5-6 and TRBJ2-2, with 8 bases identical to TRBD1. Looked up from germline, CDR1 is SGHDT and CDR2 is YYEEEE. Trimming removed 1 base from V and 3 bases from J; junction bases left unmatched: 2. This CDR3 is 15 amino acids long.

The chain couples TRBV7-2 to TRBJ2-5; tentatively, D is TRBD1 (5 bases). This CDR3 has 15 residues. Germline-derived CDR1 and CDR2 are SGHTA and FQGNSA. V was pared by 2 bases and J by 2 bases, with 12 bases between. CDR3 in amino acids: CASSLLGDRQETQYF. The CDR3 DNA sequence: TGTGCCAGCAGCTTATTGGGCGACAGACAAGAGACCCAGTACTTC.

The chain combines TRBV6-5 with TRBJ2-5, with D possibly being TRBD2 (5 bases). V dropped 4 bases and J dropped 4 bases, with 10 bases sitting between them. Germline V CDR1 and CDR2: MNHEY, SVGAGI. The CDR3 is made up of 13 amino acids. The CDR3 nucleotides are TGTGCCAGCAGTTTCCCCGGGGTAGAGACCCAGTACTTC. Translated, it gives CASSFPGVETQYF.

V gene TRBV19 combines with J gene TRBJ1-1; maybe TRBD1 (6 bases). The V gene lost 7 bases and the J gene lost 1 base, with 16 bases spanning the gap. The CDR3 has 15 amino acids. Germline V gene lookup returns CDR1 LNHDA and CDR2 SQIVND (reference sequence). CDR3 region: CASTLGSRGNTEAFF. CDR3 nucleotides: TGTGCCAGTACCCTAGGTTCCAGGGGGAACACTGAAGCTTTCTTT.

The rearrangement joins TRBV5-5 to TRBJ1-5, with 7 nucleotides matching TRBD1. The V gene's germline CDR1 is SGHKS and CDR2 YYEKEE (reference sequence). This CDR3 comprises 14 residues. The trim removed 2 bases at V and 2 bases at J, leaving 1 base unmatched. The CDR3, as DNA: TGTGCCAGCAGCTTAGGGACAGGCAATCAGCCCCAGCATTTT. Amino acid sequence: CASSLGTGNQPQHF.

This chain connects TRBV9 to TRBJ2-3; tentative D call: TRBD2 (7 bases). Trimming cost V 2 bases and J 10 bases, with 20 bases left between them. Germline CDR1 SGDLS, CDR2 YYNGEE. The CDR3 spans 15 residues. CDR3 bases: TGTGCCAGCAGCGTCCGGGACTACCCCCCAGGGGCGCAGTATTTT. Amino acid sequence: CASSVRDYPPGAQYF.

The CDR3 is CAWSVTNGGYTF. CDR3 nucleotides: TGTGCCTGGAGTGTTACTAACGGGGGCTACACCTTC. This sequence joins TRBV30 and TRBJ1-2, with unresolved D. The CDR3 runs 12 residues. Deletions cut 0 bases from V and 8 bases from J, with 10 bases between. CDR1 and CDR2 from the germline V gene are GTSNPN and SVGIG (reference sequence). The full variable domain, in which reference TRBV30 and TRBJ1-2 provide the parts outside the CDR3, is SQTIHQWPATLVQPVGSPLSLECTVEGTSNPNLYWYRQAAGRGLQLLFYSVGIGQISSEVPQNLSASRPQDRQFILSSKKLLLSDSGFYLCAWSVTNGGYTFGSGTRLTVV.

This clone was recorded only once. The rearrangement joins TRBV18 to TRBJ1-3; D unresolved. The V gene lost 4 bases and the J gene lost 0 bases, with 13 bases spanning the gap. Germline loops: CDR1 KGHSH, CDR2 LQKENI. This CDR3 has 16 amino acids. Here the CDR3 reads CASSLDLVDSGNTIYF. CDR3 in DNA: TGTGCCAGCTCACTGGATCTCGTCGACTCTGGAAACACCATATATTTT. Drawing the rest from reference TRBV18 and TRBJ1-3, the complete variable domain is NAGVMQNPRHLVRRRGQEARLRCSPMKGHSHVYWYRQLPEEGLKFMVYLQKENIIDESGMPKERFSAEFPKEGPSILRIQQVVRGDSAAYFCASSLDLVDSGNTIYFGEGSWLTVV.

This clone was counted a single time. This rearrangement joins TRBV30 to TRBJ1-3; D gene unclear. V was pared by 1 base and J by 1 base, with 8 bases between. Germline-derived CDR1 and CDR2 are GTSNPN and SVGIG (reference sequence). The length of the CDR3 is 14 residues. Here the CDR3 reads CAWSGWLSGNTIYF. The CDR3 bases are TGTGCCTGGAGTGGTTGGTTGTCTGGAAACACCATATATTTT.

This chain connects TRBV10-2 to TRBJ2-3; D is uncertain. CDR3 length: 12 residues. Germline V gene sequence: CDR1 WSHSY, CDR2 SAAADI. V was trimmed by 10 bases and J by 3 bases, leaving 11 bases between them. In DNA, the CDR3 is TGCGCCACCTCACCTGGTACAGATACGCAGTATTTT. Amino acid sequence: CATSPGTDTQYF.

On this clone itself: One junction end disagrees with the germline gene, perhaps due to a read error. The chain couples TRBV5-6 to TRBJ1-1; 12 positions match TRBD1. The CDR3 consists of 17 residues. Germline CDR1 is SGHDT and CDR2 is YYEEEE. CDR3 DNA sequence: TGTGCCAGCAGATTGGGGACAGGGGGCTCAAGGAACACTGAAGCTTTCTTT. Translated, it gives CASRLGTGGSRNTEAFF.

J is TRBJ2-5 and V is TRBV16, with D perhaps matching TRBD1 (5 bases). The CDR3 runs 15 residues. Germline CDR1 KGHSY, CDR2 FQNENV. V was clipped by 0 bases and J by 7 bases, with 15 bases between them. The CDR3 DNA is TGTGCCAGCAGCCAATCCGGGCAGGGAAGTGGGACCCAGTACTTC. The encoded protein is CASSQSGQGSGTQYF. Complete variable domain (other parts from reference TRBV16 and TRBJ2-5): GEEVAQTPKHLVRGEGQKAKLYCAPIKGHSYVFWYQQVLKNEFKFLISFQNENVFDETGMPKERFSAKCLPNSPCSLEIQATKLEDSAVYFCASSQSGQGSGTQYFGPGTRLLVL.

This rearrangement joins TRBV4-1 to TRBJ1-1, with D maybe TRBD1 (5 bases). The V gene's germline CDR1 is MGHRA and CDR2 YSYEKL. CDR3 length: 14 amino acids. V lost 4 bases and J 9 bases, leaving 18 bases between the germline ends. CDR3 coding DNA: TGCGCCAGCAGCCCACCGGACACCGAGCCGAAAGCTTTCTTT. Protein: CASSPPDTEPKAFF.

The chain employs TRBV4-1 and TRBJ1-2; TRBD1 is a possible D gene (5 bases). The germline CDR1 and CDR2 sequences are MGHRA and YSYEKL. V gave up 4 bases and J gave up 5 bases, with 23 bases separating them. The CDR3 is made up of 17 amino acids. Here the CDR3 reads CASSRDQVQAGWYGYTF. In nucleotides, the CDR3 is TGCGCCAGCAGCCGGGACCAGGTACAGGCTGGTTGGTATGGCTACACCTTC.

The CDR3 nucleotides are TGTGCCAGCAGTTTAGGACGGTTCGCCGAGCAGTACTTC. It specifies CASSLGRFAEQYF. The chain uses TRBV12-3 or TRBV12-4 and TRBJ2-7; D remains unclear. The CDR3 spans 13 residues. Trimming removed 1 base at V and 6 bases at J, with 10 bases between.

This clone turned up a few times. J is TRBJ1-3 and V is TRBV13; D is ambiguous. CDR3 length equals 13 residues. V lost 4 bases and J 2 bases, leaving 6 bases between the germline ends. The germline gives CDR1 PRHDT, CDR2 FYEKMQ (reference sequence). The CDR3: CASSSRPGNTIYF. The CDR3 region has the DNA TGTGCCAGCAGCTCGCGACCTGGAAACACCATATATTTT. The complete variable domain, with remaining parts taken from reference TRBV13 and TRBJ1-3, reads AAGVIQSPRHLIKEKRETATLKCYPIPRHDTVYWYQQGPGQDPQFLISFYEKMQSDKGSIPDRFSAQQFSDYHSELNMSSLELGDSALYFCASSSRPGNTIYFGEGSWLTVV.

The chain combines TRBV27 with TRBJ2-3; possible D gene TRBD1, 6 bases. Per germline, CDR1 MNHEY and CDR2 SMNVEV (reference sequence). The CDR3 is 14 residues long. V was shortened by 3 bases and J by 6 bases, with 13 bases between the two germline ends. In DNA form, the CDR3 reads TGTGCCAGCAGTTTCGTCACAGGGTCCGATACGCAGTATTTT. This codes for CASSFVTGSDTQYF.

In DNA, the CDR3 is TGTGCCTGGGGGGCCCAAGAGACCCAGTACTTC. This encodes CAWGAQETQYF. The genes are TRBV30 and TRBJ2-5, with TRBD1 as a possible D gene (5 bases). The CDR3 is 11 amino acids. In germline, CDR1 is GTSNPN, CDR2 SVGIG (reference sequence). The V gene lost 5 bases and the J gene lost 1 base, with 5 bases spanning the gap.